This T cell receptor (beta chain) was profiled in a study of cytomegalovirus exposure and HLA in healthy donors. Points from the study as a whole: A later analysis reportedly identified an Asian-associated ancestry cluster as carrying fewer N-insertions than the approximately 670-donor mean. Earlier analysis found most TCR beta V segments productive about 87% or about 30% of the time.

CDR1 is SGHRS, CDR2 YFSETQ, per germline. This CDR3 comprises 13 residues. Trimming at V came to 5 bases and at J to 5 bases, leaving 6 bases not matched to a gene. The PCR employed 60 Vbeta primers together with 13 Jbeta primers. Repertoires were generated with immunoSEQ multiplex PCR, while TCRdb's copy carries only in-frame clones and drops some. The repertoire includes some 150,000 clones, over 55% of them detected once, and 2.1% sits in the top ten. Healthy bone marrow donors made up the cohort. In the case of this clone: Its antigen is undetermined.

The sequenced material came from PBMCs. This clonotype was sampled from a man aged 35 to 55 in good health and CMV-seronegative. The chain carries TRBV5-1 and TRBJ2-5; TRBD2 aligns across 7 bases. This CDR3 is CASRREGGETQYF. As DNA, the CDR3 is TGCGCCAGCAGAAGGGAGGGTGGGGAGACCCAGTACTTC.